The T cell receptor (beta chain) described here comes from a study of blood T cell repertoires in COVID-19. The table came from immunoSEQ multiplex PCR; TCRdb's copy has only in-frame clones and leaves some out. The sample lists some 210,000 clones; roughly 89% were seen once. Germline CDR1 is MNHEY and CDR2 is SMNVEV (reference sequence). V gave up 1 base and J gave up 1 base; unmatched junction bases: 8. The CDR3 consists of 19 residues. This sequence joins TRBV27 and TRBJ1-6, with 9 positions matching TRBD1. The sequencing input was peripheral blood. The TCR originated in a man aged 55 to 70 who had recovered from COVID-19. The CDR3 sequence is CASSLWGTGGESYNSPLHF. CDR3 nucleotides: TGTGCCAGCAGTTTATGGGGAACAGGGGGCGAGTCCTATAATTCACCCCTCCACTTT.